This T cell receptor (beta chain) is drawn from a study of T cells in narcolepsy. Trimming took 3 bases from V and 5 from J, leaving 6 bases between them. CDR1 and CDR2 from the germline V gene are SGHTA and FQGNSA. The CDR3 sequence is 12 residues long. The table came from immunoSEQ multiplex PCR; TCRdb's copy has only in-frame clones and leaves some out. Of approximately 25,000 clones detected, 60% to 75% appear once; the ten largest clones hold roughly an eighth. Sequencing was carried out using memory (CD45RA-) CD4+ T cells from blood. The chain joins TRBV7-2 to TRBJ2-3; D is undetermined. The origin of this receptor is a human donor in good health. The CDR3 DNA is TGTGCCAGCAGCTTGTACCGAGATACGCAGTATTTT. Translating gives CASSLYRDTQYF.